Below, 17 T cell receptor beta chains from the same sample are listed, as sequenced in a study of CD8 T cells in ankylosing spondylitis. Their antigen targets remain unknown. MiXCR, applied by TCRdb to the 5' RACE reads, yields one record per CDR3 protein. This table holds about 500,000 distinct CDR3 sequences, 5.3% found once. Study-level findings and limits: A motif of 7 to 9 highly homologous TCR beta variants was seen as apparently characteristic of ankylosing spondylitis blood.

Material: blood, either unsorted or a sorted T cell fraction (not recorded which). The receptors stem from a male donor with ankylosing spondylitis.

This clonotype was observed at least ten times. The chain joins TRBV5-1 to TRBJ2-7; the D gene is possibly TRBD1 (6 bases). This CDR3 has 13 residues. Germline CDR1 SGHRS, CDR2 YFSETQ. V shed 7 bases and J shed 3 bases, with 14 bases lying between them. The CDR3 region is CASGHRENYEQYF. For the CDR3, the DNA is TGCGCCAGCGGTCACAGGGAGAACTACGAGCAGTACTTC.

Ten or more counts support this clonotype. V and J are TRBV20-1 and TRBJ1-3; possible D gene TRBD1, 5 bases. Looked up from germline, CDR1 is DFQATT and CDR2 is SNEGSKA (reference sequence). The V end was cut by 6 bases, the J end by 0 bases, with 12 bases between. The CDR3 loop spans 14 amino acids. For the CDR3, the DNA is TGCAGTGCACTGGGACGGAACTCTGGAAACACCATATATTTT. Amino acids: CSALGRNSGNTIYF.

This clonotype was recorded at least ten times. The chain joins TRBV7-9 to TRBJ2-3; 7 nucleotides line up with TRBD2. CDR1 is SEHNR, CDR2 FQNEAQ, per germline (reference sequence). Trimming at V came to 5 bases and at J to 5 bases, leaving 7 bases not matched to a gene. CDR3 length: 14 residues. The DNA of the CDR3 is TGTGCCAGCAGCGCCCAGGCGGGGGAAGATACGCAGTATTTT. Its translation is CASSAQAGEDTQYF.

This clonotype was detected only a few times. The V gene is TRBV5-1, the J gene TRBJ2-5; D remains unclear. The CDR3 is 11 residues long. Looked up from germline, CDR1 is SGHRS and CDR2 is YFSETQ. V was clipped by 4 bases and J by 4 bases, with 5 bases between them. The CDR3 region has the DNA TGCGCCAGCAGCGTTTCAGAGACCCAGTACTTC. Translation gives CASSVSETQYF.

This clonotype was recorded many times. The chain links TRBV3-1 to TRBJ2-7; 7 bases are shared with TRBD2. Trimming removed 6 bases from V and 3 bases from J; junction bases left unmatched: 11. This CDR3 is 15 amino acids long. Germline loops: CDR1 LGHDT, CDR2 YNNKEL (reference sequence). The DNA for the CDR3 is TGTGCCAGCAGTCCTGAAGGCGGGGACTACTACGAGCAGTACTTC. It encodes CASSPEGGDYYEQYF.

J is TRBJ2-3 and V is TRBV9, with a possible D match to TRBD1 (5 bases). The CDR3 is 15 residues long. CDR1 and CDR2 (germline): SGDLS, YYNGEE. Trimming stripped 0 bases from V and 2 bases from J, with 10 bases between. The CDR3 region has the DNA TGTGCCAGCAGCGTAGGAACAGGAGCCACAGATACGCAGTATTTT. As protein: CASSVGTGATDTQYF.

The sample holds many counts of this clonotype. The chain is built from TRBV20-1 and TRBJ2-5; D is undetermined. The CDR3 sequence is 12 residues long. Trimming took off 1 base at V and 4 bases at J, with 7 bases between the two ends. Germline V gene sequence: CDR1 DFQATT, CDR2 SNEGSKA (reference sequence). In DNA form, the CDR3 reads TGCAGTGCTAGAGCGATAGTAGAGACCCAGTACTTC. Translating it yields CSARAIVETQYF.

The V gene is TRBV29-1, the J gene TRBJ2-1, with D possibly TRBD1 on 5 matching bases. V was pared by 6 bases and J by 3 bases, with 21 bases between. Germline-derived CDR1 and CDR2 are SQVTM and ANQGSEA. This CDR3 spans 16 amino acids. The CDR3 sequence is CSVLAVGRGNYNEQFF. CDR3 nucleotide sequence: TGCAGCGTCCTCGCGGTGGGTAGGGGAAACTACAATGAGCAGTTCTTC.

This clonotype was observed many times. In nucleotides, the CDR3 is TGCAGTGCCACTGGGACGTACTCCCTTTATAGCACAGATACGCAGTATTTT. Translating gives CSATGTYSLYSTDTQYF. The chain joins TRBV20-1 to TRBJ2-3; D tentatively fits TRBD1 or TRBD2 (5 bases each). CDR3 length: 17 amino acids. Germline values: CDR1 DFQATT, CDR2 SNEGSKA (reference sequence). V gave up 6 bases and J gave up 0 bases, with 22 bases separating them.

This clonotype was detected ten times or more. The V gene is TRBV5-1, the J gene TRBJ2-1; possibly TRBD1 or TRBD2 for D (5 bases each). The ends were cut back, 3 bases at V and 0 bases at J, with 13 bases in the middle. The CDR3 is made up of 16 amino acids. CDR1 and CDR2 from the germline V gene are SGHRS and YFSETQ. CDR3 nucleotides: TGCGCCAGCAGCTGGGGGATGTCGAGCTCCTACAATGAGCAGTTCTTC. Translated, it gives CASSWGMSSSYNEQFF.

This clonotype was counted ten times or more. The chain has TRBV7-8 and TRBJ1-4; maybe TRBD1 (5 bases). V lost 0 bases, J lost 2 bases, and 13 bases lay in between. The CDR3 is 17 amino acids. CDR1 and CDR2 (germline): SGHVS, FQNEAQ. CDR3 sequence: CASSLAVGGRTNEKLFF. CDR3 coding DNA: TGTGCCAGCAGCTTAGCCGTTGGGGGTCGGACTAATGAAAAACTGTTTTTT.

The chain joins TRBV10-1 to TRBJ2-1; possible D gene TRBD1, 6 bases. CDR1 and CDR2 from the germline V gene are WNHNN and SYGVQD (reference sequence). Between the trimmed V and J ends, which lost 6 bases and 4 bases, there was a span of 13 bases. The CDR3 sequence is 14 residues long. CDR3 coding DNA: TGCGCCAGCAGCGCCGGGACACCTTACAATGAGCAGTTCTTC. The encoded protein is CASSAGTPYNEQFF.

In this sample, this clonotype turned up many times. At one end the junction does not follow the germline gene, possibly because of a read error. J is TRBJ2-1 and V is TRBV7-2; unclear D gene. CDR1 SGHTA and CDR2 FQGNSA come from the germline V gene. CDR3 length equals 13 residues. CDR3 sequence: CASSPSSYNEQFF. CDR3 coding DNA: TGCGCCAGCAGCCCGAGCTCCTACAATGAGCAGTTCTTC.

This clonotype was found many times. The chain has TRBV5-1 and TRBJ1-1; no clear D gene. The germline V and J ends were trimmed by 1 base and 4 bases, with 14 bases remaining between them. This CDR3 contains 15 residues. In germline, CDR1 is SGHRS, CDR2 YFSETQ. This CDR3 is CASSLRGRVVTEAFF. CDR3 in DNA: TGCGCCAGCAGCTTGAGAGGGCGGGTCGTCACTGAAGCTTTCTTT.

This clonotype has ten or more counts. The chain links TRBV20-1 to TRBJ1-6; D gene unclear. The CDR3 has 15 residues. Germline-derived CDR1 and CDR2 are DFQATT and SNEGSKA (reference sequence). V gave up 2 bases and J gave up 13 bases, with 21 bases separating them. CDR3 region: CSARTNPPDLYPLHF. As DNA, the CDR3 is TGCAGTGCTAGAACCAACCCCCCGGACCTTTACCCCCTCCACTTT.

This clonotype was found a few times. The chain combines TRBV6-2 or TRBV6-3 with TRBJ2-2; the match to TRBD2 covers 9 bases. Germline trimming cut 5 bases from V and 4 bases from J; bases unmatched to any gene: 14. The CDR3 spans 18 residues. From germline, CDR1 is MNHEY and CDR2 SVGEGT. The CDR3 DNA reads TGTGCCAGCAGTACATACCCACTGCGGGAGGGCGGCACCGGGGAGCTGTTTTTT. This translates into CASSTYPLREGGTGELFF.

V and J are TRBV28 and TRBJ2-1, with D possibly being TRBD2 (5 bases). V lost 8 bases, J lost 3 bases, and 17 bases lay in between. The CDR3 consists of 15 residues. Germline V CDR1 and CDR2: MDHEN, SYDVKM. The CDR3, as DNA: TGTGCCAGCGGACTTGGGAACACCTACTACAATGAGCAGTTCTTC. This sequence encodes CASGLGNTYYNEQFF.